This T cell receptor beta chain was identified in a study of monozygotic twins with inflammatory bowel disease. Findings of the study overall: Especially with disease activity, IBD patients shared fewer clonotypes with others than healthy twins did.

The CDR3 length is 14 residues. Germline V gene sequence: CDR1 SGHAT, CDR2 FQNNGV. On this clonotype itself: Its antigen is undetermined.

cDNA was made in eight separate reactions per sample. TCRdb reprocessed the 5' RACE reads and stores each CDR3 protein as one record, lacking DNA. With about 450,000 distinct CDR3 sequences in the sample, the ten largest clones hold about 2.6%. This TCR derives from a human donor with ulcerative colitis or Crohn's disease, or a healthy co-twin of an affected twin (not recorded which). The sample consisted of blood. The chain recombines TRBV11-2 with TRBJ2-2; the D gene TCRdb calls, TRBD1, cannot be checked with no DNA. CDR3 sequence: CASSLGQLVGELFF.